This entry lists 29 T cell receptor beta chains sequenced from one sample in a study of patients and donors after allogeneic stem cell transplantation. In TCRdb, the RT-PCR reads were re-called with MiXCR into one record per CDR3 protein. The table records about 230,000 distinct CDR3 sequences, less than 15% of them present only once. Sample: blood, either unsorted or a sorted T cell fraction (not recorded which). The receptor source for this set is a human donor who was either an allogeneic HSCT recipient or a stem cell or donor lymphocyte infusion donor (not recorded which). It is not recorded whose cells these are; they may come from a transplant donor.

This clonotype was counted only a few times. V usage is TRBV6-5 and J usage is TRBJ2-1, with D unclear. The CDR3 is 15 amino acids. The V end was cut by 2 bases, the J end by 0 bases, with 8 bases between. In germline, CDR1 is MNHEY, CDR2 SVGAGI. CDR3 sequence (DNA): TGTGCCAGCAGTTACGACTCGAGCTCCTACAATGAGCAGTTCTTC. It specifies CASSYDSSSYNEQFF.

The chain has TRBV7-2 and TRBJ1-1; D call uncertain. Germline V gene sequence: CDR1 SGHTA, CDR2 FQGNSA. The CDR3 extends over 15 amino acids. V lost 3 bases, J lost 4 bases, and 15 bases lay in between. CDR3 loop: CASSFYFDVSTEAFF. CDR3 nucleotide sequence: TGTGCCAGCAGCTTTTATTTTGATGTGAGCACTGAAGCTTTCTTT.

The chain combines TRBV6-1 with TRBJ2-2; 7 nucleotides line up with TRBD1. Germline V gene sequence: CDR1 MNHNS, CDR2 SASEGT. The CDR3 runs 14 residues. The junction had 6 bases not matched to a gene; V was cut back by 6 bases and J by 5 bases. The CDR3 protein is CASSWTGPTGELFF. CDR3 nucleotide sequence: TGTGCCAGCAGCTGGACAGGTCCTACCGGGGAGCTGTTTTTT.

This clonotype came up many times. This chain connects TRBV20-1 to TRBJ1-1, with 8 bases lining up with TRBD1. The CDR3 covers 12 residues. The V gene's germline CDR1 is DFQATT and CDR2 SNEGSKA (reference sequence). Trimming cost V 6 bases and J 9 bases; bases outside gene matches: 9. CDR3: CSANAQGVQAFF. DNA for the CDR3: TGCAGTGCGAACGCACAGGGGGTCCAAGCTTTCTTT.

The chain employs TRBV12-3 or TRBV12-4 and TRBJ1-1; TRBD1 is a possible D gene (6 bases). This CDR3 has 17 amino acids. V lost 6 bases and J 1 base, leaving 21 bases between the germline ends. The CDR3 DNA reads TGTGCCAGCAGCCGCGGAGCGGGGGGCGCACGGAACACTGAAGCTTTCTTT. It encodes CASSRGAGGARNTEAFF.

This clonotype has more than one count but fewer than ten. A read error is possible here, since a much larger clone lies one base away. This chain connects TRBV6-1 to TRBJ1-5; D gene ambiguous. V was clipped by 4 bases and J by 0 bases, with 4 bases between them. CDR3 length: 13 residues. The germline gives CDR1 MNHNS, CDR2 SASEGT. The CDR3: CASSVNSNQPQHF. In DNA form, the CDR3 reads TGTGCCAGCAGTGTAAATAGCAATCAGCCCCAGCATTTT.

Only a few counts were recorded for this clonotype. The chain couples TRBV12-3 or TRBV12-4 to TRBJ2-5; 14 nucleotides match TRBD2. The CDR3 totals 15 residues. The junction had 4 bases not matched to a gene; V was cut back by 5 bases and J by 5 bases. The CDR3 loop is CASSPTSGGGETQYF. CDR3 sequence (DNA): TGTGCCAGCAGTCCGACTAGCGGGGGGGGGGAGACCCAGTACTTC.

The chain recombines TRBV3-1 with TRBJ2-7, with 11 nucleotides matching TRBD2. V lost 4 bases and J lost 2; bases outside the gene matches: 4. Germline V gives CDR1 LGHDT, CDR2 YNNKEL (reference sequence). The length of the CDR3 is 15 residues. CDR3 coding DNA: TGTGCCAGCAGCCCACTAGCGGGAGCGACCTACGAGCAGTACTTC. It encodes CASSPLAGATYEQYF.

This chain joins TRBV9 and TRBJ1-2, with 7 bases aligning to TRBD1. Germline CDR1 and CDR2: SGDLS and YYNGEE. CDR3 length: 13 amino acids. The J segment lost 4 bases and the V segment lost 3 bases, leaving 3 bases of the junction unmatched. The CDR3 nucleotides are TGTGCCAGCAGCGGACAGGGATCCTATGGCTACACCTTC. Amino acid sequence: CASSGQGSYGYTF.

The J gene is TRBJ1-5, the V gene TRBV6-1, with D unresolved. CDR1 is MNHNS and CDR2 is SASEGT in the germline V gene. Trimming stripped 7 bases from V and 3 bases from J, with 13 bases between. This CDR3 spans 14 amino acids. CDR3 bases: TGTGCCAGCACCGGGATAGTTAACAATCAGCCCCAGCATTTT. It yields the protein CASTGIVNNQPQHF.

CDR3 residues: CASSQDTGFGTEAFF. In DNA, the CDR3 is TGTGCCAGCAGCCAAGATACGGGGTTTGGGACTGAAGCTTTCTTT. The V gene is TRBV3-1, the J gene TRBJ1-1, with D unresolved. Trimming shortened V by 0 bases and J by 5 bases, and 13 bases separated the two germline ends. The CDR3 covers 15 residues. Germline loops: CDR1 LGHDT, CDR2 YNNKEL (reference sequence).

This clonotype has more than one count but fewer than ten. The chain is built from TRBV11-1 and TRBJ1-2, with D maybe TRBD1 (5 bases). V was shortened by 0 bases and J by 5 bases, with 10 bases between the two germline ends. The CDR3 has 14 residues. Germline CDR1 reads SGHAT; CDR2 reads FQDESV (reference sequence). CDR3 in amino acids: CASSLAGTGYGYTF. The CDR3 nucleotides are TGTGCCAGCAGCTTAGCCGGGACGGGGTATGGCTACACCTTC.

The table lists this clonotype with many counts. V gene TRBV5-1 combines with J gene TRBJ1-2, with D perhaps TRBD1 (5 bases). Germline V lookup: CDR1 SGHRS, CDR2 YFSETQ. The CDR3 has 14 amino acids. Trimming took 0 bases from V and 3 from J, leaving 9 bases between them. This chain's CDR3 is CASSLEAGYYGYTF. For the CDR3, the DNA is TGCGCCAGCAGCTTGGAGGCAGGGTACTATGGCTACACCTTC.

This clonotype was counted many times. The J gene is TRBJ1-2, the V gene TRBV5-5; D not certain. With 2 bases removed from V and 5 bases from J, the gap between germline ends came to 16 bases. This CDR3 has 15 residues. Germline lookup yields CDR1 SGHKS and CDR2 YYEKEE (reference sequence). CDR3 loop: CASSLVIGRNYGYTF. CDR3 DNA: TGTGCCAGCAGCTTAGTGATAGGGCGGAATTATGGCTACACCTTC.

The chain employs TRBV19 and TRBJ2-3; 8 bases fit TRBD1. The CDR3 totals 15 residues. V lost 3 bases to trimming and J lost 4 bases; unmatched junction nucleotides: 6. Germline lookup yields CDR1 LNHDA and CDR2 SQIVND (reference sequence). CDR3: CASSMGQGASDTQYF. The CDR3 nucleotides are TGTGCCAGTAGTATGGGGCAGGGGGCGTCAGATACGCAGTATTTT.

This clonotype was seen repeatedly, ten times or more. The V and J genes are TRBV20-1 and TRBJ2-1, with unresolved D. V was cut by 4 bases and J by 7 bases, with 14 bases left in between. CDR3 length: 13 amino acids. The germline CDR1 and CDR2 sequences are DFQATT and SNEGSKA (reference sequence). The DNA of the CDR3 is TGCAGTGCTACCCTAAAGGGTCCAAATGAGCAGTTCTTC. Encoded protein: CSATLKGPNEQFF.

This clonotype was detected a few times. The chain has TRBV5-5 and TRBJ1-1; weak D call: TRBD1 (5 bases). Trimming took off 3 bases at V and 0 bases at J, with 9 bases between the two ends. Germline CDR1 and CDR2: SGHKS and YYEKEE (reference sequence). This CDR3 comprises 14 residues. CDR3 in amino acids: CASSWDGLNTEAFF. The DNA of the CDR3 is TGTGCCAGCAGCTGGGACGGCTTGAACACTGAAGCTTTCTTT.

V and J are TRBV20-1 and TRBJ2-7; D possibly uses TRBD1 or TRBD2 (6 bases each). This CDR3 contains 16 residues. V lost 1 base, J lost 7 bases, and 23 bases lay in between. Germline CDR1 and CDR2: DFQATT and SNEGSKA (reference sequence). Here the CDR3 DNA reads TGCAGTGCTAGAGCTTGGGACACGGGGGTTACGATGGAGCAGTACTTC. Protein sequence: CSARAWDTGVTMEQYF.

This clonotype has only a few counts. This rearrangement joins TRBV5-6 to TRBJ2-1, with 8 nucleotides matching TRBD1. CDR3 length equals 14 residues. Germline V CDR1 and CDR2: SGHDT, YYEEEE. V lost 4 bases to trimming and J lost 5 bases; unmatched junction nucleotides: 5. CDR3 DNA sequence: TGTGCCAGCAGCCTACAGGGGGACCACAATGAGCAGTTCTTC. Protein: CASSLQGDHNEQFF.

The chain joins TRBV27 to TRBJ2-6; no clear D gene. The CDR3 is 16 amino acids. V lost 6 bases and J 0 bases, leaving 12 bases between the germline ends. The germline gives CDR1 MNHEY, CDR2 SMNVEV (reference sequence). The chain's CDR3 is CASRSLVASGANVLTF. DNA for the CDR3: TGTGCCAGCAGATCGCTGGTAGCCTCTGGGGCCAACGTCCTGACTTTC. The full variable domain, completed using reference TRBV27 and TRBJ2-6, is EAQVTQNPRYLITVTGKKLTVTCSQNMNHEYMSWYRQDPGLGLRQIYYSMNVEVTDKGDVPEGYKVSRKEKRNFPLILESPSPNQTSLYFCASRSLVASGANVLTFGAGSRLTVL.

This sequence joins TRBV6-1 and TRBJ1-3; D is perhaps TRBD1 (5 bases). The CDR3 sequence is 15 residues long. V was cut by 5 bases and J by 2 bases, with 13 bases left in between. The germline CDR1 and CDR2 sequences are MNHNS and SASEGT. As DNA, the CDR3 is TGTGCCAGCAGTCTCCTTGGGGGGGCTGGAAACACCATATATTTT. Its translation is CASSLLGGAGNTIYF.

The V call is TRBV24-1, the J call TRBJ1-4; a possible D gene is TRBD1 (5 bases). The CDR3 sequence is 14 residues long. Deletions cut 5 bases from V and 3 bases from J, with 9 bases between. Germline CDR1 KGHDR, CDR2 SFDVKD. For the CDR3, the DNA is TGTGCCACCAGTGGGGACGGGGCTAATGAAAAACTGTTTTTT. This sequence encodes CATSGDGANEKLFF.

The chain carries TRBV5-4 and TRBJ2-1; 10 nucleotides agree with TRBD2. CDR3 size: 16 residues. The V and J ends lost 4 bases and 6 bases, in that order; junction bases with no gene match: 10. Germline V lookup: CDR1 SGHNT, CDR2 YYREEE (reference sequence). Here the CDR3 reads CASSVKRGGPFNEQFF. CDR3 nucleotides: TGTGCCAGCAGCGTGAAGCGGGGGGGACCTTTCAATGAGCAGTTCTTC.

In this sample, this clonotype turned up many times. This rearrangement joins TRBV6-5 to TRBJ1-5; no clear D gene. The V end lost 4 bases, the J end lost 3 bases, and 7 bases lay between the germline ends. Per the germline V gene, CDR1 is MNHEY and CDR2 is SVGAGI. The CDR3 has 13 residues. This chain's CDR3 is CASSFSDNQPQHF. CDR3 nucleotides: TGTGCCAGCAGTTTCTCAGACAATCAGCCCCAGCATTTT.

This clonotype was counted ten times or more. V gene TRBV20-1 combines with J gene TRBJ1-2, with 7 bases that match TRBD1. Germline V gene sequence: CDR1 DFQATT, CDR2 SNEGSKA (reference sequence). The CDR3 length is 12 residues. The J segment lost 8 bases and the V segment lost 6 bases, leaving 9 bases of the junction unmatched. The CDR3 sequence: CSALDRDQGYTF. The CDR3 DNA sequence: TGCAGTGCCTTAGACAGGGATCAGGGCTACACCTTC.

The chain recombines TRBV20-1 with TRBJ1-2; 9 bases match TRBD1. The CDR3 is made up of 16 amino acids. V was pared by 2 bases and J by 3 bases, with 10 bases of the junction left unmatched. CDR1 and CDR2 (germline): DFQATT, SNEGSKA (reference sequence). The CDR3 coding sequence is TGCAGTGCTAGACTGTTGGGACAGGGCATCGACTATGGCTACACCTTC. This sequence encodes CSARLLGQGIDYGYTF.

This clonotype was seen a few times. The CDR3, as DNA: TGTGCCAGTAGTGGATCAGGGACCCTATTCCTCTACGAGCAGTACTTC. This sequence encodes CASSGSGTLFLYEQYF. This chain connects TRBV19 to TRBJ2-7; D may be TRBD1 or TRBD2 (5 bases each). CDR3 size: 16 residues. CDR1 LNHDA and CDR2 SQIVND come from the germline V gene (reference sequence). V dropped 5 bases and J dropped 3 bases, with 20 bases sitting between them.

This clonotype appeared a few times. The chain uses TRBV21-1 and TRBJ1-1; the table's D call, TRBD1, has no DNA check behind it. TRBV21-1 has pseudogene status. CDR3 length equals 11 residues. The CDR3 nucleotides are TGTGCCGTCCGTCAGGGGGCAGGAGCTTTCTTT. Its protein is CAVRQGAGAFF.

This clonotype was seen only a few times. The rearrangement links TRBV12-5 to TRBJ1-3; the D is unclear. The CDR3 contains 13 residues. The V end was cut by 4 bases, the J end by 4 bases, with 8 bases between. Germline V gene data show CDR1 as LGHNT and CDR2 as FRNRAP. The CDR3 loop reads CASGSPPGNTIYF. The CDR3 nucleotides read TGTGCTAGTGGTTCCCCTCCGGGAAACACCATATATTTT. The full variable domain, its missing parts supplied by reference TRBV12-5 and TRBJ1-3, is DARVTQTPRHKVTEMGQEVTMRCQPILGHNTVFWYRQTMMQGLELLAYFRNRAPLDDSGMPKDRFSAEMPDATLATLKIQPSEPRDSAVYFCASGSPPGNTIYFGEGSWLTVV.